This record looks at one TCR beta chain sequence and its context. The protocol was immunoSEQ multiplex PCR, while the TCRdb copy is restricted to in-frame clones and leaves out a portion. The top ten clones hold 1% to 1.5% of a sample with about 300,000 clones, around 84% of them seen once. The V gene lost 5 bases and the J gene lost 7 bases, with 9 bases spanning the gap. The germline V gene encodes CDR1 SGHTA and CDR2 FQGNSA. The CDR3 extends over 12 amino acids. This sample was taken from a study of blood T cell repertoires in COVID-19. Material for sequencing was peripheral blood. The TCR sequence derives from a man between 65 and 80 years old with acute or convalescent COVID-19. This sequence joins TRBV7-2 and TRBJ1-5; D uncertain. DNA of the CDR3: TGTGCCAGCAGCCTCCCCAGGCAGCCCCAGCATTTT. It codes for CASSLPRQPQHF.